A single sample gave rise to the 17 T cell receptor beta chains below, sequenced in a study of OX40 agonist ivuxolimab in advanced cancers. Sequenced by immunoSEQ multiplex PCR; TCRdb stores in-frame clones only, minus some. The repertoire holds tens of thousands of clones, with about 90% as singletons. The sample consisted of CD4+ or CD8+ T cells sorted from blood, taken in a trial of the OX40 agonist ivuxolimab. These receptors originate from an adult with an advanced solid tumor such as melanoma, head and neck, liver or kidney cancer.

The gene calls are TRBV4-1 and TRBJ1-1; D gene unclear. This CDR3 has 16 amino acids. CDR1 is MGHRA and CDR2 is YSYEKL in the germline V gene. Trimming removed 0 bases from V and 5 bases from J, with 16 bases in between. The CDR3 region is CASSQDLSSLDTEAFF. As DNA, the CDR3 is TGCGCCAGCAGCCAAGATTTATCCTCGCTCGATACTGAAGCTTTCTTT.

This rearrangement joins TRBV18 to TRBJ1-5; TRBD1 matches 9 bases. From germline, CDR1 is KGHSH and CDR2 LQKENI. CDR3 length: 16 amino acids. The junction had 10 bases not matched to a gene; V was cut back by 6 bases and J by 4 bases. The CDR3 here is CASSDQQGAGNQPQHF. As DNA, the CDR3 is TGTGCCAGCTCCGACCAACAGGGGGCGGGAAATCAGCCCCAGCATTTT.

The chain combines TRBV28 with TRBJ2-2; D could derive from TRBD1 or TRBD2 (5 bases each). The CDR3 contains 14 residues. V was pared by 2 bases and J by 3 bases, with 7 bases between. CDR1 is MDHEN, CDR2 SYDVKM, per germline. CDR3 loop: CASSLLGDTGELFF. The CDR3 coding sequence is TGTGCCAGCAGTTTACTGGGGGACACCGGGGAGCTGTTTTTT.

The chain has TRBV11-2 and TRBJ2-2; D is unresolved. Trimming removed 2 bases from V and 2 bases from J, with 6 bases in between. The length of the CDR3 is 14 residues. Germline V CDR1 and CDR2: SGHAT, FQNNGV. The CDR3 DNA follows: TGTGCCAGCAGCTTACGGGCTAACACCGGGGAGCTGTTTTTT. Translation: CASSLRANTGELFF.

The V gene is TRBV5-1, the J gene TRBJ2-6, with D possibly being TRBD2 (5 bases). The CDR3 has 15 residues. Per germline, CDR1 SGHRS and CDR2 YFSETQ. Trimming took off 3 bases at V and 0 bases at J, with 7 bases between the two ends. Here the CDR3 reads CASSSRGSGANVLTF. CDR3 coding DNA: TGCGCCAGCAGCTCACGGGGCTCTGGGGCCAACGTCCTGACTTTC.

The chain recombines TRBV28 with TRBJ2-5; D is unclear. This CDR3 has 10 amino acids. Trimming removed 3 bases at V and 11 bases at J, with 7 bases between. The germline gives CDR1 MDHEN, CDR2 SYDVKM. The CDR3 reads CASSLTEQYF. Written as DNA, the CDR3 is TGTGCCAGCAGTTTGACTGAACAGTACTTC. The full variable domain, with the rest looked up from reference TRBV28 and TRBJ2-5, is DVKVTQSSRYLVKRTGEKVFLECVQDMDHENMFWYRQDPGLGLRLIYFSYDVKMKEKGDIPEGYSVSREKKERFSLILESASTNQTSMYLCASSLTEQYFGPGTRLLVL.

The V and J genes are TRBV7-2 and TRBJ2-7, with 13 bases fitting TRBD2. This CDR3 is 15 amino acids long. The junction had 1 base not matched to a gene; V was cut back by 4 bases and J by 1 base. CDR1 is SGHTA, CDR2 FQGNSA, per germline. The CDR3 loop reads CASSWGLAGSYEQYF. The CDR3 region has the DNA TGTGCCAGCAGCTGGGGACTAGCGGGGTCCTACGAGCAGTACTTC.

J is TRBJ1-4 and V is TRBV27; 8 nucleotides agree with TRBD1. Germline trimming cut 5 bases from V and 3 bases from J; bases unmatched to any gene: 5. Germline-derived CDR1 and CDR2 are MNHEY and SMNVEV (reference sequence). CDR3 length: 15 residues. The DNA for the CDR3 is TGTGCCAGCAGTACGGGGACAGGCCCTAATGAAAAACTGTTTTTT. It is translated as CASSTGTGPNEKLFF.

The J gene is TRBJ2-7, the V gene TRBV7-2; D uncertain. The CDR3 sequence is 11 residues long. V lost 3 bases and J 4 bases, leaving 4 bases between the germline ends. The germline CDR1 and CDR2 sequences are SGHTA and FQGNSA. The chain's CDR3 is CASSLTYEQYF. In nucleotides, the CDR3 is TGTGCCAGCAGCTTGACGTACGAGCAGTACTTC.

The genes are TRBV28 and TRBJ2-2, with 10 bases that match TRBD1. This CDR3 contains 14 residues. With V trimmed by 7 bases and J by 6 bases, 5 bases remained unmatched. Germline CDR1 and CDR2: MDHEN and SYDVKM. The CDR3: CASTRTGGAGELFF. In DNA, the CDR3 is TGTGCCAGCACTCGGACAGGGGGTGCCGGGGAGCTGTTTTTT.

In this sample, this clone turned up once. The chain is built from TRBV11-2 and TRBJ1-2; 8 nucleotides line up with TRBD1. CDR3 size: 14 residues. The ends lost 5 bases at V and 5 bases at J; junction bases unmatched: 7. Germline-derived CDR1 and CDR2 are SGHAT and FQNNGV. The CDR3 loop reads CASSPRQGRYGYTF. In nucleotides, the CDR3 is TGTGCCAGCAGCCCCCGACAGGGGAGGTATGGCTACACCTTC.

J is TRBJ2-7 and V is TRBV19; D gene unclear. The CDR3 is 13 residues long. Looked up from germline, CDR1 is LNHDA and CDR2 is SQIVND (reference sequence). The ends were cut back, 8 bases at V and 2 bases at J, with 13 bases in the middle. The CDR3, as DNA: TGTGCCAGTCGTAAACCTAGTACCTACGAGCAGTACTTC. Protein product: CASRKPSTYEQYF.

The chain combines TRBV10-3 with TRBJ1-1; D is unclear. The CDR3 loop spans 14 amino acids. Germline values: CDR1 ENHRY, CDR2 SYGVKD. V lost 3 bases to trimming and J lost 3 bases, with 11 bases between them. The CDR3 nucleotides are TGTGCCATCAGTGACCCGGACGGAGACACTGAAGCTTTCTTT. Translation gives CAISDPDGDTEAFF.

V usage is TRBV28 and J usage is TRBJ2-5, with unresolved D. In germline, CDR1 is MDHEN, CDR2 SYDVKM. The CDR3 sequence is 11 residues long. Trimming removed 3 bases from V and 5 bases from J, with 4 bases in between. The CDR3 is CASSFLETQYF. As DNA, the CDR3 is TGTGCCAGCAGTTTTCTCGAGACCCAGTACTTC. Full variable domain (missing parts from reference TRBV28 and TRBJ2-5): DVKVTQSSRYLVKRTGEKVFLECVQDMDHENMFWYRQDPGLGLRLIYFSYDVKMKEKGDIPEGYSVSREKKERFSLILESASTNQTSMYLCASSFLETQYFGPGTRLLVL.

J is TRBJ2-7 and V is TRBV28, with 7 bases that match TRBD1. V lost 5 bases, J lost 1 base, and 5 bases stayed unmatched. Germline V CDR1 and CDR2: MDHEN, SYDVKM. CDR3 length: 14 amino acids. CDR3 DNA: TGTGCCAGCAGTCCGCAGACAGGGTCCTACGAGCAGTACTTC. This sequence encodes CASSPQTGSYEQYF.

The rearrangement joins TRBV9 to TRBJ2-7; D is perhaps TRBD2 (5 bases). This CDR3 is built from 17 residues. The V end lost 0 bases, the J end lost 0 bases, and 16 bases lay between the germline ends. Germline V lookup: CDR1 SGDLS, CDR2 YYNGEE. The CDR3 coding sequence is TGTGCCAGCAGCGTAGGGAAAATTACCGGGAACTCCTACGAGCAGTACTTC. Protein: CASSVGKITGNSYEQYF.

CDR3 coding DNA: TGTGCCAGCAGTTCAAAAATAGGTAGCGGGAGTCAGGCAGATACGCAGTATTTT. This codes for CASSSKIGSGSQADTQYF. The chain links TRBV9 to TRBJ2-3; 9 nucleotides match TRBD2. Losses at the gene ends were 5 bases for V and 4 bases for J; bases not matched to a gene: 17. This CDR3 has 18 residues. The germline V gene has CDR1 SGDLS and CDR2 YYNGEE.